This TCR beta chain appears in the sequencing data of a study of tumor-infiltrating lymphocytes in primary liver carcinoma. In the study overall: Surgical resection was the treatment these patients received for primary liver carcinoma.

Unsorted whole blood yielded blood RNA, and germline DNA was extracted as well. This CDR3 is 19 amino acids long. CDR1 and CDR2 (germline): SGHAT, FQNNGV. Starting from about 0.5 ug of total RNA, TCR beta cDNA was produced with a primer in the constant region. For TCR beta, libraries were produced by three nested multiplex PCR rounds using slightly modified ARM-PCR. Use of TRBV1-TRBV30 forward primers with a C-beta reverse primer characterized the first two PCR rounds, which lasted around 9 cycles each. TCRdb processed the multiplex PCR reads anew with MiXCR; each CDR3 protein has one entry. Of roughly 180,000 distinct CDR3 sequences in the sample, about 60% are singletons; the top ten hold about 72%. General observations from the study: Tumors carried a top-250-clone fraction significantly exceeding that of blood (p = 0.039).

On this clonotype: Its antigen is still unknown. A read error is likely, as this CDR3 ends without the conserved phenylalanine or tryptophan.

The TCR originated in a man in his forties with primary liver carcinoma and hepatitis B virus infection. Sequencing was performed on peripheral blood. This chain connects TRBV11-2 to TRBJ2-3, with 16 bases lining up with TRBD2. The CDR3 DNA follows: TGTCCCAGCAGCTTCTCTAGCGGGACTAGCGGGAGGGCAACAGATACGCAGTATTAT. Its translation is CPSSFSSGTSGRATDTQYY.